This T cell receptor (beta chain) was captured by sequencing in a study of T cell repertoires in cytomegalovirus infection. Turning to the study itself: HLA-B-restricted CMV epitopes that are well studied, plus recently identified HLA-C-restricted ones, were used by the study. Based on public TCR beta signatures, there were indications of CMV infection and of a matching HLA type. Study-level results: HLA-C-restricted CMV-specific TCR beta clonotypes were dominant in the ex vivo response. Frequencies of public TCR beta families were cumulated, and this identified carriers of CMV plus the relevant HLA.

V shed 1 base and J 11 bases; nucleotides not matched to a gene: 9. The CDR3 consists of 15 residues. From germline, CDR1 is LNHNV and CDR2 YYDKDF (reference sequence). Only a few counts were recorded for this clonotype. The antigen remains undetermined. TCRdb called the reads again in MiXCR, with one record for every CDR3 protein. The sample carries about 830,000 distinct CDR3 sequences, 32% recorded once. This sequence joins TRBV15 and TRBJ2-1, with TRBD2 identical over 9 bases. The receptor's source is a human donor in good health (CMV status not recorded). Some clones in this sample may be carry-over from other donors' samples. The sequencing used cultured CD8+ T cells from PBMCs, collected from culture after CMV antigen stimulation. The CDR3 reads CATSRGKAGGAKQFF. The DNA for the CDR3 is TGTGCCACCAGCAGAGGAAAAGCGGGGGGTGCCAAGCAGTTCTTC. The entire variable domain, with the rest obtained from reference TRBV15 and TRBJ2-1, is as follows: DAMVIQNPRYQVTQFGKPVTLSCSQTLNHNVMYWYQQKSSQAPKLLFHYYDKDFNNEADTPDNFQSRRPNTSFCFLDIRSPGLGDTAMYLCATSRGKAGGAKQFFGPGTRLTVL.